The next 14 T cell receptor beta chains were all read from a single sample in a study of beta chain features in type 1 diabetes. Sequenced material consisted of expressed TCRB transcripts (all of the isolated RNA was reverse transcribed). Sequencing was performed with immunoSEQ multiplex PCR; in TCRdb, only in-frame clones are kept and a portion is missing. The data contain almost 350,000 clones, less than 9.5% of them singletons. The specimen was central memory CD4+ T cells from blood. The receptor source for this set is a woman under 30 in good health.

CDR3 coding DNA: TGTGCCAGCAGCTTAGGAGATCGGATTGACAATGAGCAGTTCTTC. This codes for CASSLGDRIDNEQFF. The chain employs TRBV7-3 and TRBJ2-1, with no clear D. V lost 2 bases to trimming and J lost 5 bases, with 13 bases between them. The CDR3 is made up of 15 amino acids. Germline CDR1 reads SGHTA; CDR2 reads FQGTGA. Looking up the rest from reference TRBV7-3 and TRBJ2-1 gives the full variable domain: GAGVSQTPSNKVTEKGKYVELRCDPISGHTALYWYRQSLGQGPEFLIYFQGTGAADDSGLPNDRFFAVRPEGSVSTLKIQRTERGDSAVYLCASSLGDRIDNEQFFGPGTRLTVL.

The chain uses TRBV28 and TRBJ2-5; 8 bases align to TRBD1. Germline lookup yields CDR1 MDHEN and CDR2 SYDVKM. The CDR3 runs 14 residues. The ends lost 5 bases at V and 4 bases at J; junction bases unmatched: 6. The CDR3 DNA follows: TGTGCCAGCAGTCGCAGACAGGGGAGAGAGACCCAGTACTTC. It translates to CASSRRQGRETQYF.

The chain employs TRBV5-6 and TRBJ1-5; 9 nucleotides align to TRBD1. This CDR3 contains 15 residues. Losses at the gene ends were 4 bases for V and 4 bases for J; bases not matched to a gene: 6. Germline V gene sequence: CDR1 SGHDT, CDR2 YYEEEE. The CDR3 loop is CASSQIGQGNQPQHF. DNA of the CDR3: TGTGCCAGCAGCCAGATAGGACAGGGGAATCAGCCCCAGCATTTT. Full variable domain (outside the CDR3, taken from reference TRBV5-6 and TRBJ1-5): DAGVTQSPTHLIKTRGQQVTLRCSPKSGHDTVSWYQQALGQGPQFIFQYYEEEERQRGNFPDRFSGHQFPNYSSELNVNALLLGDSALYLCASSQIGQGNQPQHFGDGTRLSIL.

The chain recombines TRBV28 with TRBJ2-7; D gene uncertain. V was clipped by 2 bases and J by 6 bases, with 5 bases between them. The CDR3 loop spans 11 amino acids. Germline-derived CDR1 and CDR2 are MDHEN and SYDVKM. The CDR3 nucleotides are TGTGCCAGCAGTTTACGGTTCGAGCAGTACTTC. This encodes CASSLRFEQYF. The full variable domain, in which reference TRBV28 and TRBJ2-7 provide the parts outside the CDR3, is DVKVTQSSRYLVKRTGEKVFLECVQDMDHENMFWYRQDPGLGLRLIYFSYDVKMKEKGDIPEGYSVSREKKERFSLILESASTNQTSMYLCASSLRFEQYFGPGTRLTVT.

The rearrangement joins TRBV29-1 to TRBJ1-2, with 9 bases matching TRBD1. The junction had 2 bases not matched to a gene; V was cut back by 5 bases and J by 4 bases. From germline, CDR1 is SQVTM and CDR2 ANQGSEA. The length of the CDR3 is 12 residues. The CDR3 DNA reads as TGCAGCGTTCGGACAGGGGTCTATGGCTACACCTTC. Encoded protein: CSVRTGVYGYTF. Full variable domain (remainder filled in from reference TRBV29-1 and TRBJ1-2): SAVISQKPSRDICQRGTSLTIQCQVDSQVTMMFWYRQQPGQSLTLIATANQGSEATYESGFVIDKFPISRPNLTFSTLTVSNMSPEDSSIYLCSVRTGVYGYTFGSGTRLTVV.

This clone was detected only a few times. The chain joins TRBV19 to TRBJ2-1, with 8 bases that match TRBD2. The V and J ends lost 6 bases and 5 bases, in that order; junction bases with no gene match: 9. Germline CDR1 LNHDA, CDR2 SQIVND (reference sequence). The CDR3 spans 15 residues. DNA for the CDR3: TGTGCCAGTAGCAAACAGGGAGCGGGGGACAATGAGCAGTTCTTC. As protein: CASSKQGAGDNEQFF.

This chain connects TRBV5-4 to TRBJ1-5, with D hard to call. CDR1 and CDR2 (germline): SGHNT, YYREEE (reference sequence). V was pared by 3 bases and J by 5 bases, with 9 bases between. The CDR3 contains 13 residues. CDR3 protein: CASSSWFHQPQHF. The CDR3 DNA is TGTGCCAGCAGCTCATGGTTCCATCAGCCCCAGCATTTT.

This clone was counted a single time. The gene calls are TRBV5-4 and TRBJ2-7; 11 bases align to TRBD1. This CDR3 is 16 amino acids long. Germline CDR1 and CDR2: SGHNT and YYREEE (reference sequence). V gave up 1 base and J gave up 4 bases; unmatched junction bases: 7. The CDR3 sequence is CASSLPGTGGNYEQYF. The DNA for the CDR3 is TGTGCCAGCAGCTTGCCCGGGACAGGGGGTAATTACGAGCAGTACTTC.

The sample holds a few counts of this clone. Just one base apart from a much larger clone, this may be a read error. The V call is TRBV9, the J call TRBJ1-2; tentatively, D is TRBD1 (5 bases). The CDR3 has 13 amino acids. Germline values: CDR1 SGDLS, CDR2 YYNGEE. Trimming stripped 0 bases from V and 2 bases from J, with 5 bases between. This CDR3 reads CASSVDRNYGYTF. For the CDR3, the DNA is TGTGCCAGCAGCGTAGACAGGAACTATGGCTACACCTTC.

This clone came up a few times. The CDR3 sequence: CASSFRGSGRALTDTQYF. The CDR3 region has the DNA TGTGCCAGCAGCTTCCGTGGGAGTGGGAGGGCGTTGACAGATACGCAGTATTTT. This chain joins TRBV7-2 and TRBJ2-3, with TRBD2 identical over 7 bases. V trimming: 3 bases; J trimming: 3 bases; junction bases outside the gene matches: 15. There are 18 residues in the CDR3. Germline CDR1 is SGHTA and CDR2 is FQGNSA.

This clone has just a few counts. The chain combines TRBV10-3 with TRBJ2-5; D is perhaps TRBD2 (5 bases). Germline CDR1 ENHRY, CDR2 SYGVKD. V lost 4 bases and J 4 bases, leaving 10 bases between the germline ends. The CDR3 has 13 amino acids. CDR3 amino acids: CAISALAGETQYF. The CDR3 nucleotides read TGTGCCATCAGTGCCCTAGCTGGAGAGACCCAGTACTTC.

The rearrangement uses TRBV28 and TRBJ1-3; D unresolved. Germline lookup yields CDR1 MDHEN and CDR2 SYDVKM. CDR3 length equals 14 residues. Trimming removed 3 bases at V and 2 bases at J, with 8 bases between. The CDR3 bases are TGTGCCAGCAGTTTTAAGAGGGCTGGAAACACCATATATTTT. It codes for CASSFKRAGNTIYF.

This clone was counted only a few times. V is TRBV19 and J is TRBJ2-7, with a possible D match to TRBD2 (6 bases). Trimming left V 6 bases short and J 1 base short, with 19 bases between. The CDR3 sequence is 16 residues long. CDR1 is LNHDA, CDR2 SQIVND, per germline (reference sequence). The CDR3 is CASSSGDPGGSYEQYF. The CDR3 nucleotides are TGTGCCAGTAGCAGTGGGGACCCTGGGGGGTCCTACGAGCAGTACTTC.

The V call is TRBV5-4, the J call TRBJ1-2; perhaps TRBD1 as D (6 bases). V gave up 4 bases and J gave up 5 bases, with 15 bases separating them. Germline-derived CDR1 and CDR2 are SGHNT and YYREEE (reference sequence). This CDR3 is built from 14 residues. The CDR3 reads CASSVDSHWYGYTF. DNA for the CDR3: TGTGCCAGCAGCGTGGACAGCCACTGGTATGGCTACACCTTC.